This TCR beta chain was identified in a study of beta chain features in type 1 diabetes. As for the study in general: In age, gender and cell yields, patients were similar to healthy donors.

CDR1 and CDR2 from the germline V gene are MNHNS and SASEGT. The V end was cut by 5 bases, the J end by 4 bases, with 6 bases between. This CDR3 comprises 12 residues. Study-wide results and limits: Individuals with type 1 diabetes displayed fewer insertions and more deletions at VDJ junctions. Among patients, naive, central memory and Treg TCRB repertoires appeared more similar than among healthy donors. All four CD4+ subsets of Type 1 diabetes patients contained TCRB CDR3s that were moderately but significantly shorter.

For this clone: Its antigen is not identified.

Expressed TCRB transcripts were sequenced because the entire RNA isolate underwent reverse transcription. Libraries were prepared by immunoSEQ multiplex PCR; TCRdb keeps only in-frame clonotypes and omits some of them. The top ten clones hold approximately 0.68% of a sample with about 130,000 clones, roughly a tenth of them seen once. Material: central memory CD4+ T cells from blood. The rearrangement links TRBV6-1 to TRBJ2-4, with D perhaps matching TRBD1 (5 bases). This receptor was identified in a man aged 18 to 30 in good health. The DNA for the CDR3 is TGTGCCAGCAGTTCAGGGAAAAACATTCAGTACTTC. This gives the protein CASSSGKNIQYF.